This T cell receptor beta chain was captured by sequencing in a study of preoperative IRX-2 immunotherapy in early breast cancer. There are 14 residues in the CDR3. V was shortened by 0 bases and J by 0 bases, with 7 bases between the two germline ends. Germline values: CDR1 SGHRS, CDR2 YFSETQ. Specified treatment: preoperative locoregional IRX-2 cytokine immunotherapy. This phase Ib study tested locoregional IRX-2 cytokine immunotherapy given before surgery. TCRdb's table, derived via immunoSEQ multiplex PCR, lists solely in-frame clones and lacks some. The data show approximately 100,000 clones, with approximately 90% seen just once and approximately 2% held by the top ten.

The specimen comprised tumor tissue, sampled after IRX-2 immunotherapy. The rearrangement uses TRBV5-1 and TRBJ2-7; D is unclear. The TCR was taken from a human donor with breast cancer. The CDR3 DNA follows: TGCGCCAGCAGCTTGGGAATGAGCTCCTACGAGCAGTACTTC. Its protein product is CASSLGMSSYEQYF.